What follows describes a single TCR beta chain. Its antigen is undetermined. Investigators isolated RNA and reverse transcribed it into cDNA to act as the sequencing template. Generated by immunoSEQ multiplex PCR, the TCRdb table keeps only in-frame clones and is missing some. The table shows about 150,000 clones, with more than 40% occurring only once. This record comes from a study of CD8+ T cells in alopecia areata. Across the study: Each of the treated patients was given oral tofacitinib, 5 to 10 mg twice daily, for moderate-to-severe alopecia areata.

Overall study findings and caveats: Patients showed less clear TCR sequence sharing than mice, possibly partly because of HLA diversity. When scalp samples are sequenced, resident alphabeta T cells of normal skin are also captured. Lesional scalp displayed greater clonality than normal scalp, most notably in alopecia totalis/universalis.

Germline loops: CDR1 MNHEY, CDR2 SMNVEV (reference sequence). Deletions cut 6 bases from V and 5 bases from J, with 22 bases between. The CDR3 contains 16 residues. J is TRBJ1-1 and V is TRBV27; the D gene is possibly TRBD1 (5 bases). The sequence was obtained from a human donor with alopecia areata. Sequencing used CD4+ T cells sorted from blood. The CDR3 is CASRLPGAAGGTEAFF. The CDR3 bases are TGTGCCAGCAGACTCCCCGGGGCTGCGGGTGGAACTGAAGCTTTCTTT.